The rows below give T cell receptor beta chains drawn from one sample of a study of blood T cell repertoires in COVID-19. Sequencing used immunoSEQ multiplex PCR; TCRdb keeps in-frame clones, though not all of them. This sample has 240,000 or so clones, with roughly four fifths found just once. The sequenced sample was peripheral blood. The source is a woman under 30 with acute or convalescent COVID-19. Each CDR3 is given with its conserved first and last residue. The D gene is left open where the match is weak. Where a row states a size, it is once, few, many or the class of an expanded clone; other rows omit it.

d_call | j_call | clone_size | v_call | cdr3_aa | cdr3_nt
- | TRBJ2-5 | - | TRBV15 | CATSRGQGSLGTQYF | TGTGCCACCAGCAGGGGTCAGGGCAGCCTGGGGACCCAGTACTTC
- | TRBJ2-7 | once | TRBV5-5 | CASSFGGYEQYF | TGTGCCAGCAGCTTCGGGGGCTACGAGCAGTACTTC
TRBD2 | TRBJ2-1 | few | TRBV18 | CASSPPGLAAEQFF | TGTGCCAGCTCACCTCCGGGACTAGCGGCCGAGCAGTTCTTC
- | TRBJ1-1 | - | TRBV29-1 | CSVDSGSLVSNTEAFF | TGCAGCGTTGATTCGGGATCGCTGGTGTCGAACACTGAAGCTTTCTTT
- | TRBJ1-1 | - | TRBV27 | CASSPYTGNTEAFF | TGTGCCAGCAGCCCTTATACAGGGAACACTGAAGCTTTCTTT
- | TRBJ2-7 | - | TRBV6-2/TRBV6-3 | CASSYGGAGLTYEQYF | TGTGCCAGCAGTTACGGGGGAGCGGGCCTCACCTACGAGCAGTACTTC
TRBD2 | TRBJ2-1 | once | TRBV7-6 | CSVAGGGGGYNEQFF | TGTTCTGTAGCGGGAGGTGGCGGGGGATACAATGAGCAGTTCTTC
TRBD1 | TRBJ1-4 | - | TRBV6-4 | CASSDSGGQDF | TGTGCCAGCAGTGACTCGGGTGGACAGGATTTT
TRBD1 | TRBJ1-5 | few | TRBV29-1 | CSVTDRDGQPQHF | TGCAGCGTCACGGACAGGGACGGTCAGCCCCAGCATTTT
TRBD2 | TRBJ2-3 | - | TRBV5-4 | CASSLLKSGASTDTQYF | TGTGCCAGCAGCTTACTGAAAAGCGGGGCTAGCACAGATACGCAGTATTTT
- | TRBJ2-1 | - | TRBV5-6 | CASSRVGNEQFF | TGTGCCAGCAGTAGAGTTGGTAATGAGCAGTTCTTC
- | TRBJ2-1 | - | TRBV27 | CASSSNKYNEQFF | TGTGCCAGCAGTTCCAACAAATACAATGAGCAGTTCTTC
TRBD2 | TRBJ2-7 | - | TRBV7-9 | CASSLAGGVYEQYF | TGTGCCAGCAGCTTGGCGGGAGGCGTTTACGAGCAGTACTTC
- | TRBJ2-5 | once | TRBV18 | CASSHRDLLQETQYF | TGTGCCAGCTCACACAGGGACCTCCTCCAAGAGACCCAGTACTTC
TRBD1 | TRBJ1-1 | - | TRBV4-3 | CASSQPGQGHTEAFF | TGCGCCAGCAGCCAACCGGGACAGGGACACACTGAAGCTTTCTTT
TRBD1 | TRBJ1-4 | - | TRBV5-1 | CASSRQGTNEKLFF | TGCGCCAGCAGTAGACAGGGCACTAATGAAAAACTGTTTTTT
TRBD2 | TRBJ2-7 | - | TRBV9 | CASSPSGLAGGYYYEQYF | TGTGCCAGCAGCCCCTCGGGACTAGCGGGAGGGTATTACTACGAGCAGTACTTC
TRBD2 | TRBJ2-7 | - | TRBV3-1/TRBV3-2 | CASSQEPLAGREQYF | TGTGCCAGCAGCCAAGAACCACTAGCGGGACGCGAGCAGTACTTC
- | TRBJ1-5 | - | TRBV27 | CASRDDNSQGRDQPQHF | TGTGCCAGCAGGGATGATAACTCCCAGGGTAGGGATCAGCCCCAGCATTTT
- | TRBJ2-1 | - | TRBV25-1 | CASSDKTYNEQFF | TGTGCCAGCAGTGACAAAACCTACAATGAGCAGTTCTTC
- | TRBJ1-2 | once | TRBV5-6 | CASSLALPAGTYYGYTF | TGTGCCAGCAGCTTGGCCCTCCCTGCAGGGACTTACTATGGCTACACCTTC
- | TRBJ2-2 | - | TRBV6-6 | CASSSTSTSNTGELFF | TGTGCCAGCAGTTCCACTAGCACTTCGAACACCGGGGAGCTGTTTTTT